These 30 T cell receptor beta chains were all obtained from the same sample, sequenced in a study of beta chain features in type 1 diabetes. Study outcomes and limitations: In all four CD4+ subsets, TCRB CDR3 length was significantly, moderately reduced in type 1 diabetes.

These receptors are not linked to any known antigen. Expressed TCRB transcripts were sequenced after all isolated RNA was converted to cDNA. Data came from immunoSEQ multiplex PCR; TCRdb stores just in-frame clones and leaves some out. The sample holds about 710,000 clones, over 11% seen once. Sequencing was carried out using naive CD4+ T cells from blood. The source of these receptors is a man between 18 and 35 years old with type 1 diabetes.

This clone has more than one count but fewer than ten. The rearrangement joins TRBV4-1 to TRBJ1-1; weak D call: TRBD1 (5 bases). The CDR3 is 17 residues long. CDR1 is MGHRA, CDR2 YSYEKL, per germline. V was trimmed by 1 base and J by 1 base, leaving 16 bases between them. The CDR3 DNA reads as TGCGCCAGCAGCCAAGGTGCGCAGGGAAGAACGAACACTGAAGCTTTCTTT. Protein: CASSQGAQGRTNTEAFF.

This clone was counted between two and nine times. The chain links TRBV30 to TRBJ2-3; a possible D gene is TRBD2 (6 bases). The CDR3 runs 11 residues. V was cut by 5 bases and J by 9 bases, with 12 bases left in between. Germline values: CDR1 GTSNPN, CDR2 SVGIG (reference sequence). The DNA of the CDR3 is TGTGCCTGGGGGACTTCCGCGACGCAGTATTTT. Amino acids: CAWGTSATQYF.

This chain connects TRBV27 to TRBJ2-2, with 8 bases lining up with TRBD1. The germline V gene has CDR1 MNHEY and CDR2 SMNVEV (reference sequence). The J segment lost 5 bases and the V segment lost 5 bases, leaving 7 bases of the junction unmatched. The CDR3 has 15 residues. The chain's CDR3 is CASSRQGPRTGELFF. CDR3 nucleotides: TGTGCCAGCAGTCGACAGGGGCCGAGGACCGGGGAGCTGTTTTTT.

The rearrangement uses TRBV5-4 and TRBJ2-7; 12 bases map to TRBD2. The CDR3 has 16 residues. Per the germline V gene, CDR1 is SGHNT and CDR2 is YYREEE (reference sequence). The junction had 9 bases not matched to a gene; V was cut back by 4 bases and J by 4 bases. CDR3 bases: TGTGCCAGCAGCCCGGGACTAGCGGGCCTCCTATACGAGCAGTACTTC. This codes for CASSPGLAGLLYEQYF.

The chain has TRBV4-2 and TRBJ1-5; a possible D gene is TRBD1 (5 bases). The CDR3 is 16 residues long. The ends were cut back, 1 base at V and 5 bases at J, with 15 bases in the middle. In germline, CDR1 is LGHNA, CDR2 YNFKEQ. This chain's CDR3 is CASSQVGLIEDQPQHF. DNA of the CDR3: TGTGCCAGCAGCCAAGTGGGACTTATAGAAGATCAGCCCCAGCATTTT.

This clone was recorded a few times. The CDR3 spells CASSLKVTSYGYTF. Here the CDR3 DNA reads TGTGCCAGCAGCTTAAAGGTGACAAGCTATGGCTACACCTTC. The V gene is TRBV7-2, the J gene TRBJ1-2; D is unresolved. The germline V gene encodes CDR1 SGHTA and CDR2 FQGNSA. V was shortened by 2 bases and J by 4 bases, with 11 bases between the two germline ends. The CDR3 length is 14 residues.

In DNA form, the CDR3 reads TGTGCCTGGGAGTATACATCTACTAGCACAGATACGCAGTATTTT. Translation: CAWEYTSTSTDTQYF. The chain has TRBV30 and TRBJ2-3; D is unresolved. Germline V gene lookup returns CDR1 GTSNPN and CDR2 SVGIG (reference sequence). V dropped 5 bases and J dropped 0 bases, with 15 bases sitting between them. The CDR3 extends over 15 amino acids.

The table lists this clone with a few counts. The CDR3 coding sequence is TGTGCCAGCTCAACAACAGGGGGGATGAACACTGAAGCTTTCTTT. Its translation is CASSTTGGMNTEAFF. The rearrangement uses TRBV18 and TRBJ1-1; 8 bases are shared with TRBD1. The CDR3 consists of 15 residues. Trimming removed 5 bases from V and 0 bases from J; junction bases left unmatched: 5. CDR1 and CDR2 from the germline V gene are KGHSH and LQKENI.

The chain uses TRBV30 and TRBJ1-2; tentatively, D is TRBD1 (5 bases). V was cut by 2 bases and J by 5 bases, with 12 bases left in between. Germline assignment: CDR1 GTSNPN and CDR2 SVGIG (reference sequence). The length of the CDR3 is 13 residues. CDR3 amino acids: CAWSLRAGYGYTF. The DNA of the CDR3 is TGTGCCTGGAGTTTAAGGGCAGGGTATGGCTACACCTTC. The full variable domain, with the rest looked up from reference TRBV30 and TRBJ1-2, is SQTIHQWPATLVQPVGSPLSLECTVEGTSNPNLYWYRQAAGRGLQLLFYSVGIGQISSEVPQNLSASRPQDRQFILSSKKLLLSDSGFYLCAWSLRAGYGYTFGSGTRLTVV.

The chain links TRBV5-1 to TRBJ2-7; D is perhaps TRBD1 (6 bases). Between the trimmed V and J ends, which lost 3 bases and 4 bases, there was a span of 17 bases. Germline CDR1 and CDR2: SGHRS and YFSETQ. The CDR3 covers 15 residues. In DNA form, the CDR3 reads TGCGCCAGCAGCTCTTTACAGGGTAATTCGTACGAGCAGTACTTC. Protein product: CASSSLQGNSYEQYF.

The chain carries TRBV7-2 and TRBJ1-1, with 8 bases that match TRBD1. CDR3 length equals 14 residues. Germline CDR1 is SGHTA and CDR2 is FQGNSA. V lost 8 bases to trimming and J lost 4 bases; unmatched junction nucleotides: 9. CDR3: CASYRQGFSTEAFF. CDR3 in DNA: TGTGCCAGCTACCGACAGGGGTTCAGCACTGAAGCTTTCTTT. The variable domain in full, completed from reference TRBV7-2 and TRBJ1-1, reads GAGVSQSPSNKVTEKGKDVELRCDPISGHTALYWYRQSLGQGLEFLIYFQGNSAPDKSGLPSDRFSAERTGGSVSTLTIQRTQQEDSAVYLCASYRQGFSTEAFFGQGTRLTVV.

This clone turned up a few times. V is TRBV13 and J is TRBJ2-7, with TRBD1 identical over 7 bases. Looked up from germline, CDR1 is PRHDT and CDR2 is FYEKMQ (reference sequence). The CDR3 totals 15 residues. V was pared by 5 bases and J by 1 base, with 8 bases of the junction left unmatched. The CDR3 DNA reads as TGTGCCAGCAGCATAAGCAGGGACAGTTCCTACGAGCAGTACTTC. It yields the protein CASSISRDSSYEQYF.

The CDR3 reads CAWSPENIQYF. For the CDR3, the DNA is TGTGCCTGGAGCCCCGAAAACATTCAGTACTTC. V and J are TRBV30 and TRBJ2-4, with unresolved D. The CDR3 sequence is 11 residues long. Germline V lookup: CDR1 GTSNPN, CDR2 SVGIG (reference sequence). V lost 3 bases and J 5 bases, leaving 5 bases between the germline ends.

The V gene is TRBV7-9, the J gene TRBJ2-5, with D perhaps TRBD1 (5 bases). The CDR3 has 14 residues. Germline V CDR1 and CDR2: SEHNR, FQNEAQ (reference sequence). Trimming stripped 5 bases from V and 1 base from J, with 11 bases between. CDR3 loop: CASSPWTTQETQYF. In nucleotides, the CDR3 is TGTGCCAGCAGCCCCTGGACAACCCAAGAGACCCAGTACTTC.

This clone occurred a few times. V gene TRBV9 combines with J gene TRBJ1-2, with D tentatively TRBD1 (5 bases). V gave up 6 bases and J gave up 7 bases, with 16 bases separating them. The CDR3 runs 13 residues. Germline CDR1 reads SGDLS; CDR2 reads YYNGEE. For the CDR3, the DNA is TGTGCCAGCACGGGGGACGTCGGTTTTGGCTACACCTTC. Translation gives CASTGDVGFGYTF.

This clone occurred a few times. The rearrangement uses TRBV7-9 and TRBJ1-4; TRBD1 aligns across 8 bases. Germline CDR1 reads SEHNR; CDR2 reads FQNEAQ (reference sequence). After removal of 5 bases from V and 7 bases from J, the junction contained 9 bases not matched to a gene. The CDR3 loop spans 15 amino acids. The CDR3 loop reads CASSSLRTGSEKLFF. CDR3 bases: TGTGCCAGCAGCAGCCTGCGGACAGGGAGTGAAAAACTGTTTTTT.

This chain links TRBV6-6 with TRBJ2-7; D is unresolved. With 7 bases removed from V and 5 bases from J, the gap between germline ends came to 18 bases. Per the germline V gene, CDR1 is MNHNY and CDR2 is SVGAGI (reference sequence). CDR3 length equals 14 residues. This CDR3 is CASTSDISFDEQYF. CDR3 nucleotide sequence: TGTGCCAGCACCTCAGATATCTCTTTTGACGAGCAGTACTTC.

This clone was detected only a few times. The chain recombines TRBV2 with TRBJ2-7, with D possibly called TRBD1 or TRBD2 (5 bases each). V was pared by 5 bases and J by 0 bases, with 8 bases between. This CDR3 is 13 amino acids long. Germline V gene lookup returns CDR1 SNHLY and CDR2 FYNNEI. CDR3 loop: CASSSGTSYEQYF. CDR3 DNA sequence: TGTGCCAGCAGTTCCGGGACCTCCTACGAGCAGTACTTC. The complete variable domain, with remaining parts taken from reference TRBV2 and TRBJ2-7, reads EPEVTQTPSHQVTQMGQEVILRCVPISNHLYFYWYRQILGQKVEFLVSFYNNEISEKSEIFDDQFSVERPDGSNFTLKIRSTKLEDSAMYFCASSSGTSYEQYFGPGTRLTVT.

This clone has just a few counts. In nucleotides, the CDR3 is TGTGCCTGGACGGGGGGAGTCTATGGCTACACCTTC. Its protein is CAWTGGVYGYTF. The rearrangement links TRBV30 to TRBJ1-2, with D possibly matching TRBD1 (5 bases). From germline, CDR1 is GTSNPN and CDR2 SVGIG (reference sequence). The CDR3 spans 12 residues. Trimming shortened V by 4 bases and J by 4 bases, and 10 bases separated the two germline ends.

There are a few counts of this clone. The V gene is TRBV30, the J gene TRBJ1-4; TRBD1 matches 9 bases. The V gene's germline CDR1 is GTSNPN and CDR2 SVGIG (reference sequence). The CDR3 consists of 16 residues. Losses at the gene ends were 2 bases for V and 4 bases for J; bases not matched to a gene: 8. CDR3 loop: CAWSWRQGDINEKLFF. Written as DNA, the CDR3 is TGTGCCTGGAGTTGGCGACAGGGGGATATTAATGAAAAACTGTTTTTT.

This clone was recorded a few times. CDR3: CSLRGLAGDEYEQYF. The CDR3 bases are TGCAGCCTTAGGGGACTAGCGGGAGATGAATACGAGCAGTACTTC. The chain links TRBV29-1 to TRBJ2-7; 14 bases are shared with TRBD2. The length of the CDR3 is 15 residues. Germline assignment: CDR1 SQVTM and CDR2 ANQGSEA. Trimming removed 8 bases from V and 4 bases from J; junction bases left unmatched: 10.

Regarding this clone: This same CDR3 is encoded by further DNA sequences in the sample. CDR3 amino acids: CAWSVQGQETQYF. For the CDR3, the DNA is TGTGCCTGGAGTGTACAGGGGCAGGAGACCCAGTACTTC. The chain links TRBV30 to TRBJ2-5; TRBD1 agrees at 7 bases. V shed 0 bases and J 5 bases; nucleotides not matched to a gene: 3. The CDR3 is made up of 13 amino acids. In germline, CDR1 is GTSNPN, CDR2 SVGIG (reference sequence).

V gene TRBV4-1 combines with J gene TRBJ1-2, with D hard to call. Germline CDR1 is MGHRA and CDR2 is YSYEKL. Trimming left V 1 base short and J 2 bases short, with 8 bases between. The CDR3 runs 14 residues. CDR3 protein: CASSQAGSNYGYTF. Written as DNA, the CDR3 is TGCGCCAGCAGCCAAGCCGGATCCAACTATGGCTACACCTTC.

The chain links TRBV28 to TRBJ2-7; D ambiguous. The V gene lost 5 bases and the J gene lost 12 bases, with 11 bases spanning the gap. This CDR3 spans 10 amino acids. Germline V gene lookup returns CDR1 MDHEN and CDR2 SYDVKM. The CDR3 is CASSRRAVYF. The CDR3 DNA is TGTGCCAGCAGTCGCAGAGCAGTGTACTTC.

The sample holds a few counts of this clone. The chain joins TRBV6-5 to TRBJ1-5; no reliable D call. Trimming left V 0 bases short and J 6 bases short, with 15 bases between. The germline V gene has CDR1 MNHEY and CDR2 SVGAGI. The CDR3 is 16 amino acids. The CDR3 coding sequence is TGTGCCAGCAGTTACTCGGCAGCTAGCGGTAGTCAGCCCCAGCATTTT. Translation: CASSYSAASGSQPQHF.

The chain couples TRBV5-4 to TRBJ2-7; the D gene is possibly TRBD1 (5 bases). Germline lookup yields CDR1 SGHNT and CDR2 YYREEE (reference sequence). V was clipped by 0 bases and J by 5 bases, with 9 bases between them. This CDR3 has 13 amino acids. This CDR3 is CASSLDRLNEQYF. CDR3 coding DNA: TGTGCCAGCAGCTTGGACAGGCTGAACGAGCAGTACTTC.

CDR3 sequence reads: CASSSRWQDYGYTF. In DNA, the CDR3 is TGTGCCAGCAGCTCAAGATGGCAGGACTATGGCTACACCTTC. The V call is TRBV9, the J call TRBJ1-2; D not resolved. Trimming took off 4 bases at V and 3 bases at J, with 13 bases between the two ends. The CDR3 runs to 14 residues. The germline V gene has CDR1 SGDLS and CDR2 YYNGEE.

The chain has TRBV7-9 and TRBJ1-4; the D gene is possibly TRBD1 (5 bases). Germline V gene lookup returns CDR1 SEHNR and CDR2 FQNEAQ (reference sequence). This CDR3 contains 13 residues. Trimming cost V 4 bases and J 4 bases, with 7 bases left between them. As DNA, the CDR3 is TGTGCCAGCAGCTACAGGATTAATGAAAAACTGTTTTTT. It translates to CASSYRINEKLFF.

With regard to this clone: Other DNA sequences in the same sample also yield this CDR3. The CDR3 nucleotides are TGCGCCAGCAGCTTGCAGGGGTCCTACAATGAGCAGTTCTTC. Residues: CASSLQGSYNEQFF. The chain couples TRBV5-1 to TRBJ2-1, with D tentatively TRBD1 (6 bases). This CDR3 contains 14 residues. V shed 1 base and J shed 1 base, with 6 bases lying between them. Per the germline V gene, CDR1 is SGHRS and CDR2 is YFSETQ.

This clone appeared a few times. The CDR3: CASRLTGGGQPQHF. CDR3 sequence (DNA): TGTGCCAGCAGGCTGACAGGGGGCGGGCAGCCCCAGCATTTT. The chain is built from TRBV7-2 and TRBJ1-5; 10 bases map to TRBD1. J gave up 7 bases and V 6 bases, and 6 bases lay outside the gene matches. This CDR3 has 14 amino acids. The germline V gene has CDR1 SGHTA and CDR2 FQGNSA.